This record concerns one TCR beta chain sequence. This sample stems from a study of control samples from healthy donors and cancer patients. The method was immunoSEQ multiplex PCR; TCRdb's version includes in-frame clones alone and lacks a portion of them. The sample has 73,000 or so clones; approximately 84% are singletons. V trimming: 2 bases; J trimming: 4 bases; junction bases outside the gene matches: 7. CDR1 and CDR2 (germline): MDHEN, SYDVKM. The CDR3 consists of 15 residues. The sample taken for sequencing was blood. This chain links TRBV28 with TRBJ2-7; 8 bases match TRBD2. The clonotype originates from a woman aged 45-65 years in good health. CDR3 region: CASSLVASGLYEQYF. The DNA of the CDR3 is TGTGCCAGCAGTTTAGTGGCTAGCGGGCTGTACGAGCAGTACTTC.